The clone carrying this T cell receptor beta chain was detected a few times. Its antigen is unidentified. This record comes from a study of beta chain features in type 1 diabetes. Study-wide points: Individuals with type 1 diabetes displayed fewer insertions and more deletions at VDJ junctions.

Isolated RNA was reverse transcribed in full, so expressed TCRB transcripts were sequenced. The table came from immunoSEQ multiplex PCR; TCRdb's copy has only in-frame clones and leaves some out. The profile shows 140,000 to 150,000 clones, about 44% of them singletons. Trimming removed 3 bases at V and 6 bases at J, with 13 bases between. The CDR3 covers 14 residues. The germline gives CDR1 KGHSH, CDR2 LQKENI. Sequencing was done on a sample of Tregs from blood. V gene TRBV18 combines with J gene TRBJ2-3; weak D call: TRBD2 (5 bases). The source is a man aged 18 to 29 in good health. The CDR3 sequence: CASSPIDYTDTQYF. The CDR3, as DNA: TGTGCCAGCTCACCCATCGACTACACCGATACGCAGTATTTT.